This entry describes one TCR beta chain. Per the original methods: Cell counts per sample came from amplifying reference gene primers. The data were produced by immunoSEQ multiplex PCR, yet TCRdb's version contains in-frame clones alone and is incomplete. V, J and clone size are those of that table, while D and trimming were read from the DNA. The data show approximately 15,000 clones, with around 67% seen just once and roughly 20% held by the top ten. This specimen comes from a study of blood T cell repertoires in COVID-19. Overall study: Samples taken during acute and convalescent COVID-19 were collected in the United States, Italy and Spain. T cells, B-cell-depleted T cells, or PBMCs supplied cDNA or gDNA.

The sample was peripheral blood. This sequence was found in a boy between 2 and 10 years old with active or convalescent COVID-19.

The CDR3 DNA reads as TGCGCCAGCAGCGGGGAGGGTGGAGTTGGCTACACCTTC. This codes for CASSGEGGVGYTF. This chain joins TRBV5-1 and TRBJ1-2, with unresolved D. Germline CDR1 reads SGHRS; CDR2 reads YFSETQ. The V end lost 4 bases, the J end lost 7 bases, and 14 bases lay between the germline ends. The CDR3 covers 13 residues.